This is a list of T cell receptor beta chains from one sample in a study of Tregs in tolerant kidney transplant recipients. Assay used: immunoSEQ multiplex PCR; TCRdb lists only in-frame clones, some missing. This sample yields about 240,000 clones, of which about 80% are seen a single time; around 0.61% belongs to the top ten. Sequencing was done on a sample of CD4+ T cells from blood. Receptor source: a human donor in good health. CDR3s include the opening cysteine and the closing phenylalanine or tryptophan. The D gene is left open where the match is weak. A clone size is listed for some rows: how often the clone was seen (once, few, many), or a class if it is expanded.

V gene	J gene	D gene	clone size	CDR3 protein	CDR3 DNA
TRBV19	TRBJ2-5	TRBD1	-	CASSLQGWETQYF	TGTGCCAGTAGTCTACAGGGGTGGGAGACCCAGTACTTC
TRBV27	TRBJ1-1	-	-	CASHGRLNTEAFF	TGTGCCAGTCATGGACGGTTGAACACTGAAGCTTTCTTT
TRBV5-1	TRBJ1-1	-	-	CASPMEVDFTEAFF	TGCGCCAGCCCAATGGAAGTCGACTTTACTGAAGCTTTCTTT
TRBV6-1	TRBJ2-7	-	few	CASSEAGVINEQYF	TGTGCCAGCAGTGAAGCGGGTGTCATAAACGAGCAGTACTTC
TRBV6-1	TRBJ1-2	-	few	CASSGQDFYGYTF	TGTGCCAGCAGTGGACAGGACTTCTATGGCTACACCTTC
TRBV27	TRBJ2-7	-	-	CASSLPGPTYEQYF	TGTGCCAGCAGCCTCCCGGGACCCACCTACGAGCAGTACTTC
TRBV12-5	TRBJ1-5	TRBD1	few	CASGLGQGPNQPQHF	TGTGCTAGTGGTTTGGGACAGGGGCCCAATCAGCCCCAGCATTTT
TRBV9	TRBJ2-2	TRBD1	-	CASKRGTEANTGELFF	TGTGCCAGCAAACGTGGGACAGAGGCGAACACCGGGGAGCTGTTTTTT
TRBV2	TRBJ2-6	-	-	CASSRRAGANVLTF	TGTGCCAGCAGTCGCAGGGCTGGGGCCAACGTCCTGACTTTC
TRBV7-8	TRBJ1-1	TRBD1	-	CASSFQGQGTEAFF	TGTGCCAGCAGCTTCCAGGGACAGGGTACTGAAGCTTTCTTT
TRBV11-1	TRBJ2-7	TRBD2	-	CASTAGLAGGYEQYF	TGTGCCAGCACCGCGGGACTAGCGGGAGGCTACGAGCAGTACTTC
TRBV18	TRBJ2-4	-	once	CASSPPGFLAKNIQYF	TGTGCCAGCTCACCACCGGGTTTCCTAGCCAAAAACATTCAGTACTTC
TRBV2	TRBJ1-5	-	-	CASSVLRVSNQPQHF	TGTGCCAGCAGTGTACTCAGGGTGAGCAATCAGCCCCAGCATTTT
TRBV10-1	TRBJ2-7	-	-	CASSESLGGYEQYF	TGCGCCAGCAGTGAGTCTTTAGGGGGTTACGAGCAGTACTTC
TRBV10-3	TRBJ1-4	-	-	CATRDRATNEKLFF	TGTGCCACCCGGGACCGTGCAACTAATGAAAAACTGTTTTTT
TRBV7-8	TRBJ2-5	TRBD2	-	CASSLGLAGAGSHETQYF	TGTGCCAGCAGCCTGGGACTAGCGGGGGCCGGTTCACACGAGACCCAGTACTTC
TRBV7-7	TRBJ2-2	TRBD1	-	CASSSGTGGTGELFF	TGTGCTAGCAGCTCTGGGACAGGGGGGACCGGGGAGCTGTTTTTT
TRBV2	TRBJ1-1	-	once	CASRVTGNTEAFF	TGTGCCAGCAGGGTCACAGGGAACACTGAAGCTTTCTTT
TRBV5-4	TRBJ2-7	TRBD2	-	CASSKGMAGGLNF	TGTGCCAGCAGCAAAGGGATGGCGGGAGGACTAAACTTC
TRBV5-5	TRBJ2-7	TRBD1	-	CASSRAGTGSSYEQYF	TGTGCCAGCAGTCGCGCCGGGACAGGCAGCTCCTACGAGCAGTACTTC
TRBV5-1	TRBJ2-1	-	-	CAGSAGTYRDNEQFF	TGCGCCGGTTCAGCCGGGACATATAGAGACAATGAGCAGTTCTTC
TRBV19	TRBJ2-7	TRBD1	-	CASSIGTGEYEQYF	TGTGCCAGTAGTATAGGAACAGGGGAGTACGAGCAGTACTTC
TRBV11-2	TRBJ2-3	-	-	CASSPPFSTDTQYF	TGTGCCAGCAGCCCCCCCTTTAGCACAGATACGCAGTATTTT
TRBV30	TRBJ2-7	TRBD1	-	CAWSRQGAEEQYF	TGTGCCTGGAGTCGACAGGGGGCAGAAGAGCAGTACTTC
TRBV7-2	TRBJ1-2	TRBD1	few	CASSPKTGDYGYTF	TGTGCCAGCAGCCCCAAGACAGGGGACTATGGCTACACCTTC
TRBV7-6	TRBJ2-1	TRBD2	-	CASSLAPRTSGGRNEQFF	TGTGCCAGCAGCTTAGCGCCTCGGACTAGCGGGGGGCGGAATGAGCAGTTCTTC
TRBV7-6	TRBJ2-7	-	-	CASSPSRRKGKNEQYF	TGTGCCAGCAGCCCCAGTCGGCGCAAGGGCAAAAACGAGCAGTACTTC
TRBV7-6	TRBJ2-7	-	-	CASSAGVPRKGGYEQYF	TGTGCCAGCTCCGCTGGCGTTCCAAGGAAGGGGGGGTACGAGCAGTACTTC
TRBV5-1	TRBJ1-4	-	-	CASTKGGDDEKLFF	TGCGCCAGCACCAAGGGAGGGGATGATGAAAAACTGTTTTTT
TRBV5-1	TRBJ1-2	TRBD1	-	CASSPGTGYGYTF	TGCGCCAGCAGCCCCGGGACAGGGTATGGCTACACCTTC
TRBV6-1	TRBJ1-2	-	-	CASTGTPEDGYTF	TGTGCCAGCACTGGGACACCAGAGGATGGCTACACCTTC
TRBV5-4	TRBJ2-7	-	-	CASSGALGALYEQYF	TGTGCCAGCAGCGGAGCCCTAGGGGCATTATACGAGCAGTACTTC
TRBV2	TRBJ2-1	-	-	CASSDSKLQGRFF	TGTGCCAGCAGTGACAGCAAATTACAGGGCCGGTTCTTC
TRBV5-6	TRBJ2-3	TRBD1	once	CASSTPGGTSTDTQYF	TGTGCCAGCAGCACCCCAGGGGGCACGAGCACAGATACGCAGTATTTT
TRBV6-1	TRBJ2-5	-	-	CASSGGTQETQYF	TGTGCCAGCAGTGGCGGGACTCAAGAGACCCAGTACTTC
TRBV10-2	TRBJ1-3	-	-	CATAWDSGNTIYF	TGCGCGACGGCTTGGGACTCTGGAAACACCATATATTTT
TRBV5-6	TRBJ1-2	-	-	CASSLDEGHGYGYTF	TGTGCCAGCAGCTTGGACGAGGGGCACGGCTATGGCTACACCTTC
TRBV23-1	TRBJ2-7	-	-	CASSRQRGPVLYEQYF	TGCGCCAGCAGTCGACAGAGGGGACCCGTATTGTACGAGCAGTACTTC
TRBV7-6	TRBJ2-2	-	-	CASSRRNTGELFF	TGTGCCAGCAGCCGTCGGAACACCGGGGAGCTGTTTTTT
TRBV5-4	TRBJ2-7	TRBD2	-	CASSLRLAGGPYEQYF	TGTGCCAGCAGCTTGAGACTAGCGGGAGGGCCGTACGAGCAGTACTTC